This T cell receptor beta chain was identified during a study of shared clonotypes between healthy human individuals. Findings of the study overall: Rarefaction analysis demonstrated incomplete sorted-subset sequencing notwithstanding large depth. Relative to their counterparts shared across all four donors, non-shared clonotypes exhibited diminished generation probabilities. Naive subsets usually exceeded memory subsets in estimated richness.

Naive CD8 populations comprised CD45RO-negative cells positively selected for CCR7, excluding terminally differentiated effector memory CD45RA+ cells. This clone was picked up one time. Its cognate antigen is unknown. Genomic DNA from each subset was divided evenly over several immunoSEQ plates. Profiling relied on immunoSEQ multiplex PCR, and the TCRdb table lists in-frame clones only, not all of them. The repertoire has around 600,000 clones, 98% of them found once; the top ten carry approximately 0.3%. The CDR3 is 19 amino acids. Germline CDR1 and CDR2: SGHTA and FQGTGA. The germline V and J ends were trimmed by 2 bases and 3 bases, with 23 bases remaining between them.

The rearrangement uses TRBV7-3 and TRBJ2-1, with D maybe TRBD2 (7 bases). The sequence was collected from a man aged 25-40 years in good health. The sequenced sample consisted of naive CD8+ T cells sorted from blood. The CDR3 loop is CASSLPGESGTKFYNEQFF. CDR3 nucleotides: TGTGCCAGCAGCTTACCAGGGGAGAGCGGGACAAAATTCTACAATGAGCAGTTCTTC.